A single sample is the source of the 30 T cell receptor beta chains below, sequenced in a study of blood T cell repertoires in COVID-19. Method: immunoSEQ multiplex PCR; TCRdb's copy keeps in-frame clones and lacks some. Among 150,000 to 200,000 clones, around 83% were seen once, and the ten largest hold 0.99%. Sequencing used peripheral blood. All receptors come from a man between 18 and 29 years old with acute or convalescent COVID-19.

The V and J genes are TRBV6-5 and TRBJ2-7, with 7 nucleotides matching TRBD1. The germline V gene has CDR1 MNHEY and CDR2 SVGAGI. J lost 6 bases, V lost 6 bases, and 11 bases had no gene match. This CDR3 spans 14 amino acids. In DNA form, the CDR3 reads TGTGCCAGCAGCGATAATGACAGGGATGGCGAGCAGTACTTC. This gives the protein CASSDNDRDGEQYF.

The chain has TRBV4-1 and TRBJ2-7, with a tentative D call TRBD1 (5 bases). This CDR3 is built from 14 residues. Germline assignment: CDR1 MGHRA and CDR2 YSYEKL. V dropped 0 bases and J dropped 6 bases, with 12 bases sitting between them. The CDR3 DNA follows: TGCGCCAGCAGCCAAGAGGGGCTTCAGGGCGAGCAGTACGTC. As protein: CASSQEGLQGEQYV.

The J gene is TRBJ1-4, the V gene TRBV30; D ambiguous. With 2 bases removed from V and 7 bases from J, the gap between germline ends came to 8 bases. Germline V gene data show CDR1 as GTSNPN and CDR2 as SVGIG (reference sequence). This CDR3 has 12 amino acids. CDR3 protein: CAWSLEGEKLFF. Here the CDR3 DNA reads TGTGCCTGGAGTCTCGAGGGTGAAAAACTGTTTTTT.

This clone has just one count. The chain employs TRBV25-1 and TRBJ2-1; 10 nucleotides line up with TRBD1. The CDR3 is 15 amino acids. Germline-derived CDR1 and CDR2 are MGHDK and SYGVNS. V lost 6 bases, J lost 6 bases, and 8 bases stayed unmatched. The CDR3 reads CASRVGRTGGNEQFF. CDR3 nucleotides: TGTGCCAGCAGAGTGGGACGGACAGGGGGCAATGAGCAGTTCTTC.

This clone is labeled as large (0.1 to 1%). The chain links TRBV14 to TRBJ1-2; 7 nucleotides agree with TRBD1. V dropped 0 bases and J dropped 6; count of bases not matched to a gene: 1. Germline values: CDR1 SGHDN, CDR2 FVKESK. This CDR3 is built from 13 residues. The CDR3 loop reads CASSQEDRDGYTF. In DNA form, the CDR3 reads TGTGCCAGCAGCCAAGAAGACAGGGATGGCTACACCTTC.

V usage is TRBV25-1 and J usage is TRBJ2-3; no reliable D call. The CDR3 spans 14 residues. Trimming took off 6 bases at V and 0 bases at J, with 10 bases between the two ends. Germline values: CDR1 MGHDK, CDR2 SYGVNS. CDR3 protein: CASRHPVSTDTQYF. The CDR3 coding sequence is TGTGCCAGCAGGCACCCAGTTAGCACAGATACGCAGTATTTT.

The chain links TRBV7-9 to TRBJ1-1; tentative D call: TRBD1 (6 bases). Germline V lookup: CDR1 SEHNR, CDR2 FQNEAQ (reference sequence). This CDR3 spans 15 amino acids. With 2 bases removed from V and 1 base from J, the gap between germline ends came to 11 bases. CDR3 nucleotides: TGTGCCAGCAGCTTAATGGCGACAGGGAACACTGAAGCTTTCTTT. This gives the protein CASSLMATGNTEAFF.

V and J are TRBV4-1 and TRBJ1-2, with TRBD1 as a possible D gene (5 bases). The germline V gene has CDR1 MGHRA and CDR2 YSYEKL. The CDR3 consists of 15 residues. V was clipped by 0 bases and J by 5 bases, with 13 bases between them. The CDR3 coding sequence is TGCGCCAGCAGCCAAGATTGGTCGGCAGGGTATGGCTACACCTTC. Protein sequence: CASSQDWSAGYGYTF.

This rearrangement joins TRBV2 to TRBJ1-4; D gene uncertain. CDR3 length: 14 residues. Germline assignment: CDR1 SNHLY and CDR2 FYNNEI. Trimming pared 7 bases from V and 4 bases from J, leaving 13 bases between. CDR3 coding DNA: TGTGCCAGCATAAATCACCAGGATAATGAAAAACTGTTTTTT. Protein sequence: CASINHQDNEKLFF. The full variable domain, rest sourced from reference TRBV2 and TRBJ1-4, is EPEVTQTPSHQVTQMGQEVILRCVPISNHLYFYWYRQILGQKVEFLVSFYNNEISEKSEIFDDQFSVERPDGSNFTLKIRSTKLEDSAMYFCASINHQDNEKLFFGSGTQLSVL.

This clone was recorded once. This rearrangement joins TRBV28 to TRBJ1-1; TRBD1 matches at 7 bases. CDR1 is MDHEN, CDR2 SYDVKM, per germline. V lost 3 bases and J lost 4; bases outside the gene matches: 8. The CDR3 is 15 amino acids. CDR3 loop: CASSFGGGGITEAFF. CDR3 sequence (DNA): TGTGCCAGCAGTTTCGGAGGGGGCGGTATCACTGAAGCTTTCTTT.

CDR3 region: CASSLDDRGRGNTIYF. The CDR3 coding sequence is TGTGCCAGCAGCTTAGACGACAGGGGCAGAGGAAACACCATATATTTT. The chain employs TRBV7-9 and TRBJ1-3, with 8 bases that match TRBD1. Germline loops: CDR1 SEHNR, CDR2 FQNEAQ (reference sequence). The CDR3 consists of 16 residues. V shed 1 base, J shed 4 bases, and the junction held 6 bases outside the gene matches.

The chain has TRBV28 and TRBJ1-2; 9 nucleotides match TRBD1. Per germline, CDR1 MDHEN and CDR2 SYDVKM. The CDR3 runs to 18 residues. J gave up 4 bases and V 5 bases, and 17 bases lay outside the gene matches. CDR3 in amino acids: CASSTRPGQGPPFYGYTF. The DNA of the CDR3 is TGTGCCAGCAGTACCCGCCCGGGACAGGGACCCCCTTTCTATGGCTACACCTTC.

This chain links TRBV19 with TRBJ1-2; 10 nucleotides line up with TRBD1. The CDR3 spans 13 residues. In germline, CDR1 is LNHDA, CDR2 SQIVND (reference sequence). V lost 5 bases to trimming and J lost 14 bases; unmatched junction nucleotides: 11. CDR3 protein: CASSAGTGVPGTF. Written as DNA, the CDR3 is TGTGCCAGTAGTGCAGGGACAGGGGTTCCGGGGACCTTC.

The chain recombines TRBV28 with TRBJ1-2, with a weak D call TRBD1 (5 bases). V shed 6 bases and J shed 7 bases, with 24 bases lying between them. This CDR3 comprises 16 residues. The germline gives CDR1 MDHEN, CDR2 SYDVKM. The chain's CDR3 is CASRSDSYSFVSGYTF. The DNA of the CDR3 is TGTGCCAGCAGGTCCGACAGTTATTCTTTCGTTTCTGGCTACACCTTC.

This clone is a singleton in its sample. The CDR3 region has the DNA TGTGCCAGCAGTGAAGGGCATTATAACGACTTTAGCAATCAGCCCCAGCATTTT. Its protein product is CASSEGHYNDFSNQPQHF. J is TRBJ1-5 and V is TRBV2; no reliable D call. The V gene lost 1 base and the J gene lost 0 bases, with 16 bases spanning the gap. The CDR3 length is 18 residues. Germline V CDR1 and CDR2: SNHLY, FYNNEI.

The chain is built from TRBV11-1 and TRBJ2-7; 7 nucleotides match TRBD1. After removal of 8 bases from V and 0 bases from J, the junction contained 7 bases not matched to a gene. The germline V gene encodes CDR1 SGHAT and CDR2 FQDESV (reference sequence). The CDR3 is 14 amino acids. The CDR3 loop is CASRQTGSSYEQYF. Here the CDR3 DNA reads TGTGCCAGCCGTCAGACAGGGAGCTCCTACGAGCAGTACTTC.

The chain combines TRBV7-2 with TRBJ2-2; D perhaps matches TRBD2 (7 bases). The length of the CDR3 is 16 residues. The germline V gene has CDR1 SGHTA and CDR2 FQGNSA. Trimming shortened V by 7 bases and J by 4 bases, and 19 bases separated the two germline ends. CDR3 in DNA: TGTGCCAGCACCTCACCCGGGGGGCCGGGCACCGGGGAGCTGTTTTTT. Protein sequence: CASTSPGGPGTGELFF.

This clone was observed once. The rearrangement joins TRBV10-1 to TRBJ1-4; 8 bases are a match to TRBD1. This CDR3 region has 13 residues. Losses at the gene ends were 8 bases for V and 5 bases for J; bases not matched to a gene: 4. Germline V gene sequence: CDR1 WNHNN, CDR2 SYGVQD (reference sequence). Here the CDR3 reads CASQRQGNEKLFF. Here the CDR3 DNA reads TGCGCCAGCCAGCGACAGGGGAATGAAAAACTGTTTTTT.

The chain recombines TRBV29-1 with TRBJ2-2; 10 positions match TRBD1. This CDR3 has 14 amino acids. J lost 4 bases, V lost 3 bases, and 2 bases had no gene match. Germline loops: CDR1 SQVTM, CDR2 ANQGSEA. This CDR3 is CSVEDRGSTGELFF. In DNA form, the CDR3 reads TGCAGCGTTGAGGACAGGGGGAGCACCGGGGAGCTGTTTTTT.

The chain has TRBV5-1 and TRBJ2-2, with D possibly matching TRBD2 (5 bases). The germline V gene has CDR1 SGHRS and CDR2 YFSETQ. Trimming took 7 bases from V and 1 from J, leaving 8 bases between them. The CDR3 loop spans 13 amino acids. The CDR3 here is CASSAGNTGELFF. The DNA of the CDR3 is TGCGCCAGCTCCGCGGGGAACACCGGGGAGCTGTTTTTT.

The chain has TRBV5-8 and TRBJ1-5; weak D call: TRBD1 (6 bases). V was trimmed by 4 bases and J by 6 bases, leaving 17 bases between them. This CDR3 is built from 15 residues. CDR1 is SGHTS and CDR2 is YDEGEE in the germline V gene. The CDR3 coding sequence is TGTGCCAGCAGCGCGAGCACAGGGCTCGGTCAGCCCCAGCATTTT. Its translation: CASSASTGLGQPQHF. Full variable domain (outside the CDR3, taken from reference TRBV5-8 and TRBJ1-5): EAGVTQSPTHLIKTRGQQATLRCSPISGHTSVYWYQQALGLGLQFLLWYDEGEERNRGNFPPRFSGRQFPNYSSELNVNALELEDSALYLCASSASTGLGQPQHFGDGTRLSIL.

CDR3 in amino acids: CASSLDRGQTNEKLFF. CDR3 nucleotide sequence: TGTGCCAGCAGCCTCGACAGGGGGCAAACTAATGAAAAACTGTTTTTT. This chain joins TRBV7-9 and TRBJ1-4; 10 nucleotides line up with TRBD1. This CDR3 contains 16 residues. V gave up 5 bases and J gave up 1 base; unmatched junction bases: 4. Germline V gene data show CDR1 as SEHNR and CDR2 as FQNEAQ (reference sequence).

The V and J genes are TRBV2 and TRBJ2-1; 9 bases agree with TRBD1. Unmatched junction bases numbered 12, after V lost 7 bases and J lost 5 bases. The CDR3 loop spans 16 amino acids. CDR1 is SNHLY, CDR2 FYNNEI, per germline. CDR3 amino acids: CASTPFAGQGHNEQFF. Written as DNA, the CDR3 is TGTGCCAGCACCCCCTTCGCGGGACAGGGTCACAATGAGCAGTTCTTC.

V usage is TRBV11-1 and J usage is TRBJ1-6, with D perhaps TRBD1 (6 bases). The germline gives CDR1 SGHAT, CDR2 FQDESV (reference sequence). The CDR3 has 14 amino acids. The V gene lost 6 bases and the J gene lost 2 bases, with 8 bases spanning the gap. The CDR3 sequence: CASSRTAYNSPLHF. The CDR3 DNA is TGTGCCAGCAGTCGGACAGCCTATAATTCACCCCTCCACTTT.

V and J are TRBV7-2 and TRBJ1-3; unclear D gene. The CDR3 is 18 amino acids. CDR1 SGHTA and CDR2 FQGNSA come from the germline V gene. V lost 1 base, J lost 4 bases, and 20 bases lay in between. The CDR3 here is CASSLGGRRVSEGNTIYF. DNA of the CDR3: TGTGCCAGCAGCTTAGGAGGCCGGAGGGTCAGCGAGGGAAACACCATATATTTT.

The rearrangement links TRBV5-1 to TRBJ2-4; 12 bases are shared with TRBD1. The germline V gene encodes CDR1 SGHRS and CDR2 YFSETQ. V was clipped by 6 bases and J by 7 bases; unmatched bases: 8. The CDR3 runs to 15 residues. CDR3 residues: CASTPGTGGENIQYF. The CDR3 DNA reads as TGCGCCAGCACCCCCGGGACAGGGGGCGAGAACATTCAGTACTTC.

The CDR3 reads CSVTTGANYGYTF. The CDR3 DNA reads TGCAGCGTGACGACAGGGGCAAACTATGGCTACACCTTC. The gene calls are TRBV29-1 and TRBJ1-2; 8 nucleotides agree with TRBD1. CDR1 and CDR2 from the germline V gene are SQVTM and ANQGSEA. The CDR3 sequence is 13 residues long. Trimming at V came to 6 bases and at J to 2 bases, leaving 5 bases not matched to a gene.

In regard to this clone: The same CDR3 can be traced to other DNA sequences in this sample. The CDR3 reads CASMDRGSYEQYF. The CDR3, as DNA: TGTGCCAGCATGGACAGGGGGTCCTACGAGCAGTACTTC. The chain uses TRBV6-5 and TRBJ2-7; 10 nucleotides line up with TRBD1. The CDR3 extends over 13 amino acids. Losses at the gene ends were 7 bases for V and 1 base for J; bases not matched to a gene: 1. Germline CDR1 MNHEY, CDR2 SVGAGI.

The chain carries TRBV4-1 and TRBJ1-2, with D maybe TRBD1 (6 bases). The V end lost 4 bases, the J end lost 0 bases, and 12 bases lay between the germline ends. CDR1 and CDR2 from the germline V gene are MGHRA and YSYEKL. CDR3 size: 15 residues. The CDR3 coding sequence is TGCGCCAGCAGCCCTGGACAGAATTCTAACTATGGCTACACCTTC. This sequence encodes CASSPGQNSNYGYTF.

This clone was seen just once. The rearrangement links TRBV30 to TRBJ1-4; TRBD1 matches 11 bases. V was clipped by 0 bases and J by 4 bases; unmatched bases: 4. CDR1 is GTSNPN and CDR2 is SVGIG in the germline V gene (reference sequence). This CDR3 is built from 16 residues. In nucleotides, the CDR3 is TGTGCCTGGAGTGTAGGGACAGGGGGTTATAATGAAAAACTGTTTTTT. As protein: CAWSVGTGGYNEKLFF.